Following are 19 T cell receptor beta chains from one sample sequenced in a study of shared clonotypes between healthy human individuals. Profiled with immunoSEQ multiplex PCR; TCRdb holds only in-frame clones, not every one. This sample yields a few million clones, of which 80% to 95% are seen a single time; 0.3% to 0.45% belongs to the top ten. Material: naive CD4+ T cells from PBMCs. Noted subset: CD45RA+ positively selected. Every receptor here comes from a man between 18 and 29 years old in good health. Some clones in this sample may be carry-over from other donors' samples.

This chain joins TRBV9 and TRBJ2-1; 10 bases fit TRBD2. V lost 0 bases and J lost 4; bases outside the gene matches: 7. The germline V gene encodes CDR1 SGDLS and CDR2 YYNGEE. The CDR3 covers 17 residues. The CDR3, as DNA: TGTGCCAGCAGCGTAGGACCTAGCGGGAGCGCATACAATGAGCAGTTCTTC. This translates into CASSVGPSGSAYNEQFF.

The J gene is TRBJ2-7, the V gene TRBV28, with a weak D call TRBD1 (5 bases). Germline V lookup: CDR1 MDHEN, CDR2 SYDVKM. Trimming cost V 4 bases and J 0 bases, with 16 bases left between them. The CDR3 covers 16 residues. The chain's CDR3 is CASSSWGRGPSYEQYF. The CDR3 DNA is TGTGCCAGCAGTTCATGGGGAAGGGGCCCCTCCTACGAGCAGTACTTC.

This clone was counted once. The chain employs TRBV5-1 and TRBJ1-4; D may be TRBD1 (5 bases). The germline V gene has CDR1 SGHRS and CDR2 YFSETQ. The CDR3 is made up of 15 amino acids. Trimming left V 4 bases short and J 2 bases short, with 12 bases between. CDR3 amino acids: CASSQVGATNEKLFF. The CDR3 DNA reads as TGCGCCAGCAGCCAGGTCGGGGCGACTAATGAAAAACTGTTTTTT. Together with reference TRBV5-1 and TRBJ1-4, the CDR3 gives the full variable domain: KAGVTQTPRYLIKTRGQQVTLSCSPISGHRSVSWYQQTPGQGLQFLFEYFSETQRNKGNFPGRFSGRQFSNSRSEMNVSTLELGDSALYLCASSQVGATNEKLFFGSGTQLSVL.

CDR3 protein: CASSGGALNTGELFF. Here the CDR3 DNA reads TGTGCCAGCAGTGGAGGGGCCCTGAACACCGGGGAGCTGTTTTTT. V is TRBV6-1 and J is TRBJ2-2; D tentatively fits TRBD1 or TRBD2 (5 bases each). CDR3 length: 15 amino acids. The germline CDR1 and CDR2 sequences are MNHNS and SASEGT. Trimming took 4 bases from V and 1 from J, leaving 10 bases between them.

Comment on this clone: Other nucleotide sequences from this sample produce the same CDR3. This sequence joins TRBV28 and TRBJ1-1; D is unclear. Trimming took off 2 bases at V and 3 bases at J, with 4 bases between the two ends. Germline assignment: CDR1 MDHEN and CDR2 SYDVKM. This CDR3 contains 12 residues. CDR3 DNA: TGTGCCAGCAGTTTACGAGACACTGAAGCTTTCTTT. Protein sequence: CASSLRDTEAFF.

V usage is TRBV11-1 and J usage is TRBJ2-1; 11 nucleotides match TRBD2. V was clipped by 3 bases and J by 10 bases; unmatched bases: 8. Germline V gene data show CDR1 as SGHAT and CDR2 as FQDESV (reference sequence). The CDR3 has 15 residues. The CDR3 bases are TGTGCCAGCAGCTTTGGGACAATAGCGGGGGGGGAGCAGTTCTTC. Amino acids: CASSFGTIAGGEQFF.

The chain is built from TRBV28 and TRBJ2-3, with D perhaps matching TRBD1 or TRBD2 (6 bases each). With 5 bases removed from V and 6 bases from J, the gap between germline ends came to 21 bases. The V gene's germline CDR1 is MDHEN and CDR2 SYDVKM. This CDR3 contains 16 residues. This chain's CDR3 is CASSNRDWGAWDTQYF. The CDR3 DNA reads TGTGCCAGCAGTAACCGGGACTGGGGGGCCTGGGATACGCAGTATTTT.

Written as DNA, the CDR3 is TGTGCCAGCAGCTTATTTATAGATACGCAGTATTTT. Amino acids: CASSLFIDTQYF. The V and J genes are TRBV7-9 and TRBJ2-3; unclear D gene. The germline V and J ends were trimmed by 2 bases and 5 bases, with 5 bases remaining between them. Germline lookup yields CDR1 SEHNR and CDR2 FQNEAQ (reference sequence). This CDR3 region has 12 residues.

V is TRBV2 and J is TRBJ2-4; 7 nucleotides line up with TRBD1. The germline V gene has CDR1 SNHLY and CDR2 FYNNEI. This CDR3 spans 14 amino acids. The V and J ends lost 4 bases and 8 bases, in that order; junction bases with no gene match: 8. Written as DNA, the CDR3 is TGTGCCAGCAGTGGGAAGGGGGCTGTGGACATTCAGTACTTC. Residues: CASSGKGAVDIQYF. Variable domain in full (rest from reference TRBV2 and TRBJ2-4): EPEVTQTPSHQVTQMGQEVILRCVPISNHLYFYWYRQILGQKVEFLVSFYNNEISEKSEIFDDQFSVERPDGSNFTLKIRSTKLEDSAMYFCASSGKGAVDIQYFGAGTRLSVL.

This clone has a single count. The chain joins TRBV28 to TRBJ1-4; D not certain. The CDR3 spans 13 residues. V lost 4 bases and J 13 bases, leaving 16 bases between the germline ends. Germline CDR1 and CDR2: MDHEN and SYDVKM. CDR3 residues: CASSSSGRGGLFF. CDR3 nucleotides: TGTGCCAGCAGTTCCTCGGGGAGAGGTGGACTGTTTTTT.

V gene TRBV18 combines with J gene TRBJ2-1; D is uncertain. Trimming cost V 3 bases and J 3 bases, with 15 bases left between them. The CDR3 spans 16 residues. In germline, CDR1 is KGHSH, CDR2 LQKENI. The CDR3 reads CASSPAKGQSYNEQFF. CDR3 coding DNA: TGTGCCAGCTCACCGGCGAAAGGTCAGAGCTACAATGAGCAGTTCTTC.

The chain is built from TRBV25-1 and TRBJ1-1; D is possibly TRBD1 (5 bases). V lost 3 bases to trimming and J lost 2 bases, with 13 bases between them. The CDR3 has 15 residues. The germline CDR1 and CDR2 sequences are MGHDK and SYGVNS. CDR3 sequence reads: CASSEGGWSNTEAFF. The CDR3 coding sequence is TGTGCCAGCAGTGAGGGGGGGTGGTCAAACACTGAAGCTTTCTTT.

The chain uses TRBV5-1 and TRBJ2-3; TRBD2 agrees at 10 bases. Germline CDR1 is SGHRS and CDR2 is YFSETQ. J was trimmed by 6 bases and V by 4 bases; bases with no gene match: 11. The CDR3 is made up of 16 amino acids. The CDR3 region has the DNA TGCGCCAGCAGCCTTGGACTAGCGGAGCCTGGGGATACGCAGTATTTT. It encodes CASSLGLAEPGDTQYF. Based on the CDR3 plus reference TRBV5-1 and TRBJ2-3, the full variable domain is KAGVTQTPRYLIKTRGQQVTLSCSPISGHRSVSWYQQTPGQGLQFLFEYFSETQRNKGNFPGRFSGRQFSNSRSEMNVSTLELGDSALYLCASSLGLAEPGDTQYFGPGTRLTVL.

CDR3 nucleotides: TGCGCCAGCAGCCAAGCGGGGGGGGTCTCCTACAATGAGCAGTTCTTC. This translates into CASSQAGGVSYNEQFF. V gene TRBV4-1 combines with J gene TRBJ2-1, with 8 bases matching TRBD2. This CDR3 spans 16 amino acids. Per germline, CDR1 MGHRA and CDR2 YSYEKL. V was clipped by 1 base and J by 0 bases; unmatched bases: 2.

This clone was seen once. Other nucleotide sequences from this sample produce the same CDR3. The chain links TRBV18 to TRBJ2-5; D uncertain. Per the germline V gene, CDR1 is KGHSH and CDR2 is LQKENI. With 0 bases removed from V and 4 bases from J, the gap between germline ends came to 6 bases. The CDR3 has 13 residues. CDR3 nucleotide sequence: TGTGCCAGCTCACCACCGAGCGCAGAGACCCAGTACTTC. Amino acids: CASSPPSAETQYF.

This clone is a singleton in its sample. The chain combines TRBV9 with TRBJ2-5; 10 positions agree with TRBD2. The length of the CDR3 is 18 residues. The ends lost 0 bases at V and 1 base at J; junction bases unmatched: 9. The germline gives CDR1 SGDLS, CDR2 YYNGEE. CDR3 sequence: CASSVAPISSGGQETQYF. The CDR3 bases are TGTGCCAGCAGCGTAGCCCCAATATCTAGCGGGGGCCAAGAGACCCAGTACTTC.

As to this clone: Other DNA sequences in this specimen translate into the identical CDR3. CDR3 bases: TGTGCCAGCAGCTTGACTAGCGGGAGCTGGGAGACCCAGTACTTC. Translating it yields CASSLTSGSWETQYF. The chain combines TRBV7-3 with TRBJ2-5; TRBD2 matches 12 bases. This CDR3 region has 15 residues. In germline, CDR1 is SGHTA, CDR2 FQGTGA. After removal of 3 bases from V and 5 bases from J, the junction contained 4 bases not matched to a gene.

CDR3 sequence reads: CASSTRGQGSQPQHF. The DNA for the CDR3 is TGTGCCAGTAGTACCAGGGGACAGGGGAGTCAGCCCCAGCATTTT. This chain connects TRBV19 to TRBJ1-5, with TRBD1 identical over 10 bases. Losses at the gene ends were 4 bases for V and 6 bases for J; bases not matched to a gene: 6. This CDR3 spans 15 amino acids. The germline gives CDR1 LNHDA, CDR2 SQIVND (reference sequence).

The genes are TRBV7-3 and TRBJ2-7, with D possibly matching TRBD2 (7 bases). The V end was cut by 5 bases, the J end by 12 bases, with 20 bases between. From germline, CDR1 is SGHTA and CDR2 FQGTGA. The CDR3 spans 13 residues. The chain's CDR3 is CASSPRWGRELYF. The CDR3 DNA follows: TGTGCCAGCAGCCCCCGGTGGGGGCGGGAGTTGTACTTC.